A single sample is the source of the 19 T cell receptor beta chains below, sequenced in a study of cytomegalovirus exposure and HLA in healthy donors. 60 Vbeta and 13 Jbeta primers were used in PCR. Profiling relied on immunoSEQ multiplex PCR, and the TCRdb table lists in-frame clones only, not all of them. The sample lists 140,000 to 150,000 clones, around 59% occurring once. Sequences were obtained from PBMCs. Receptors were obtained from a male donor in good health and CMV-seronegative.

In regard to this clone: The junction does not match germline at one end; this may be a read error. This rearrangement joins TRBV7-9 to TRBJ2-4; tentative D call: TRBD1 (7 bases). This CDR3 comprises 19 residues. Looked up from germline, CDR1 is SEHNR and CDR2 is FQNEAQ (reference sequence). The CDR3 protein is CSSSFRSNRGGLAKNIQYF. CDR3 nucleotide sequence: TGTTCCAGCAGCTTTAGGTCGAACAGGGGAGGACTAGCCAAAAACATTCAGTACTTC.

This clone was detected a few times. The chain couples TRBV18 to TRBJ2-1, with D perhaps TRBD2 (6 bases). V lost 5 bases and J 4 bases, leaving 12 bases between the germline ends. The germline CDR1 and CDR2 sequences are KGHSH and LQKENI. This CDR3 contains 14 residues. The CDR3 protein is CASSMTSEYNEQFF. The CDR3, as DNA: TGTGCCAGCTCAATGACTAGTGAGTACAATGAGCAGTTCTTC.

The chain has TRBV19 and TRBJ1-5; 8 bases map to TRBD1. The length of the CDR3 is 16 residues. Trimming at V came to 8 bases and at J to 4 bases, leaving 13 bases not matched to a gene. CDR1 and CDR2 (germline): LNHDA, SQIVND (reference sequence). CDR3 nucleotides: TGTGCCAGTTATGATCCGGGACAGGCGCTTAATCAGCCCCAGCATTTT. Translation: CASYDPGQALNQPQHF.

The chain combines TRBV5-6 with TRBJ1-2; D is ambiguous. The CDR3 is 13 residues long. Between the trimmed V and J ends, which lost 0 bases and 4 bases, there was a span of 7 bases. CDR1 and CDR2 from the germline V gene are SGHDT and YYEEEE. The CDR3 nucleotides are TGTGCCAGCAGCTTGGACAGATTCTATGGCTACACCTTC. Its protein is CASSLDRFYGYTF.

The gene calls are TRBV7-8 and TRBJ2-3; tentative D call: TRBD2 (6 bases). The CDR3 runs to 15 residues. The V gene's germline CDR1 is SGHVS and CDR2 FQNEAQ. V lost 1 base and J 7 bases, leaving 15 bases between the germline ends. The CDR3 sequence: CASSLGPSEGYTQYF. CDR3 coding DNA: TGTGCCAGCAGCTTAGGTCCTAGCGAAGGGTATACGCAGTATTTT.

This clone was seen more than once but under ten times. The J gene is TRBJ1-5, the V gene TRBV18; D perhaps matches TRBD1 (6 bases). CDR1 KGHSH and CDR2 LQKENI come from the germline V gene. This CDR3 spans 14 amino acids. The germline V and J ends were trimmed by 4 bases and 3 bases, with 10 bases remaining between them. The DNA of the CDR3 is TGTGCCAGCTCACTCGGGGACAACAATCAGCCCCAGCATTTT. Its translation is CASSLGDNNQPQHF.

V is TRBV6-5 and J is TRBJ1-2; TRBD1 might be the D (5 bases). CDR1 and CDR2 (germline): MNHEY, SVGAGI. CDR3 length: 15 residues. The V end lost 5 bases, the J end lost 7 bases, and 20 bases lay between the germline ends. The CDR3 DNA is TGTGCCAGCAGTCCCCTGATTTCAGGGTGGCGTGGCTACACCTTC. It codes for CASSPLISGWRGYTF.

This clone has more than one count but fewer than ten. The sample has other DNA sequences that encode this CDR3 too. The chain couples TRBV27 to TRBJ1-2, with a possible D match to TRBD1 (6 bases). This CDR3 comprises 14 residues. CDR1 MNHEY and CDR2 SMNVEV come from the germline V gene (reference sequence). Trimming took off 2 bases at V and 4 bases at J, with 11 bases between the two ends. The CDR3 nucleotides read TGTGCCAGCAGTTTACTAGGGACACCCTATGGCTACACCTTC. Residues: CASSLLGTPYGYTF.

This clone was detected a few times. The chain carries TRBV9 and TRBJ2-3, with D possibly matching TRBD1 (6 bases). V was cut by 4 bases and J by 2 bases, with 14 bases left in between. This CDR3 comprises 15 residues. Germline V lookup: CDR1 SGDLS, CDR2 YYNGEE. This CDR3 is CASSLRTEPTDTQYF. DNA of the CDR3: TGTGCCAGCAGCTTAAGGACAGAGCCCACAGATACGCAGTATTTT. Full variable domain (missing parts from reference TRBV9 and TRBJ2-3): DSGVTQTPKHLITATGQRVTLRCSPRSGDLSVYWYQQSLDQGLQFLIQYYNGEERAKGNILERFSAQQFPDLHSELNLSSLELGDSALYFCASSLRTEPTDTQYFGPGTRLTVL.

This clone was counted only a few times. Here the CDR3 reads CASSLRPGGDGNYGYTF. CDR3 coding DNA: TGTGCCAGCAGCTTAAGGCCAGGGGGCGATGGGAACTATGGCTACACCTTC. The rearrangement joins TRBV7-6 to TRBJ1-2; 8 bases line up with TRBD1. This CDR3 comprises 17 residues. V lost 2 bases and J lost 2; bases outside the gene matches: 10. Germline V lookup: CDR1 SGHVS, CDR2 FNYEAQ.

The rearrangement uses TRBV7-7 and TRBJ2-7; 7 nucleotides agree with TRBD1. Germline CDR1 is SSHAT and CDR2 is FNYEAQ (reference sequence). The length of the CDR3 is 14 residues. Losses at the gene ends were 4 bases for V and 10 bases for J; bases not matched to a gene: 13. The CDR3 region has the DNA TGTGCCAGCAGCTCGACAGGGACCCCCCCCCTCCAGTACTTC. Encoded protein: CASSSTGTPPLQYF.

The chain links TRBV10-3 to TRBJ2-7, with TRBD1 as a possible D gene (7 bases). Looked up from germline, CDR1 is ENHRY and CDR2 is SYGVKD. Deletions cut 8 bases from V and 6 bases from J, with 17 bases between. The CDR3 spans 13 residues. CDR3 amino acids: CAIRGTAIGEQYF. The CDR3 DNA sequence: TGTGCCATCCGGGGGACAGCTATCGGCGAGCAGTACTTC.

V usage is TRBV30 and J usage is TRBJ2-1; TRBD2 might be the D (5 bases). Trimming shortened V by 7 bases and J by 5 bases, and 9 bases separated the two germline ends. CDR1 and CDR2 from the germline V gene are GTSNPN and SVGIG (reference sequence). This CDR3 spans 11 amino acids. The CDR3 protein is CALAQDNEQFF. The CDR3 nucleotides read TGTGCCTTAGCGCAGGACAATGAGCAGTTCTTC.

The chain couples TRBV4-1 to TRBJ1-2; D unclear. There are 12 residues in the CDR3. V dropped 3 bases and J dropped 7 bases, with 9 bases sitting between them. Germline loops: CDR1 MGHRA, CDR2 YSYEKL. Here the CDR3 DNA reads TGCGCCAGCAGCCACGATGGTAGTGGCTACACCTTC. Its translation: CASSHDGSGYTF.

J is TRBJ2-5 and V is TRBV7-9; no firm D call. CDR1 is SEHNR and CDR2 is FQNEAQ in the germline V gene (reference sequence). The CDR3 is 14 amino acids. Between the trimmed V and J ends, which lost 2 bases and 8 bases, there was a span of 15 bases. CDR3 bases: TGTGCCAGCAGCTTAAGTGACATCTTGGTTACCCAGTACTTC. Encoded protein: CASSLSDILVTQYF.

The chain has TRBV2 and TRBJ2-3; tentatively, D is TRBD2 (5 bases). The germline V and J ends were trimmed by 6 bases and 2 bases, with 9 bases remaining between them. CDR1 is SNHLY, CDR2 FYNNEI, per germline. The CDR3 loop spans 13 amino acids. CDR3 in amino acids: CASRVDFTDTQYF. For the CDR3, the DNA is TGTGCCAGCAGAGTGGACTTCACAGATACGCAGTATTTT.

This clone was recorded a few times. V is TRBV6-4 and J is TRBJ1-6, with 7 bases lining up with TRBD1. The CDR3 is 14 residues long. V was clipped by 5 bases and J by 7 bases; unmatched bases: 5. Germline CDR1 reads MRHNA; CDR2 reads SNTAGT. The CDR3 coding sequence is TGTGCCAGCAGTCCGGGACAGCGAAATTCACCCCTCCACTTT. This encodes CASSPGQRNSPLHF.

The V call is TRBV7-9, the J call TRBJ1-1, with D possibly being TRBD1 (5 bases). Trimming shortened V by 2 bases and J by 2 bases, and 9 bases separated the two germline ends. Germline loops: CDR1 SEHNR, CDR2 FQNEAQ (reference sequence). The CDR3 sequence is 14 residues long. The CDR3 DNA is TGTGCCAGCAGCTTACAGGGCGTCAACACTGAAGCTTTCTTT. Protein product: CASSLQGVNTEAFF. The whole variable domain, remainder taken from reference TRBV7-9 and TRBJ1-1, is DTGVSQNPRHKITKRGQNVTFRCDPISEHNRLYWYRQTLGQGPEFLTYFQNEAQLEKSRLLSDRFSAERPKGSFSTLEIQRTEQGDSAMYLCASSLQGVNTEAFFGQGTRLTVV.

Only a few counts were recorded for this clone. Here the CDR3 reads CASSPGQGIWQYF. DNA of the CDR3: TGTGCCAGCTCACCGGGACAGGGGATTTGGCAGTACTTC. This chain links TRBV18 with TRBJ2-5, with TRBD1 identical over 10 bases. The CDR3 runs to 13 residues. V gave up 3 bases and J gave up 11 bases; unmatched junction bases: 6. The germline CDR1 and CDR2 sequences are KGHSH and LQKENI.